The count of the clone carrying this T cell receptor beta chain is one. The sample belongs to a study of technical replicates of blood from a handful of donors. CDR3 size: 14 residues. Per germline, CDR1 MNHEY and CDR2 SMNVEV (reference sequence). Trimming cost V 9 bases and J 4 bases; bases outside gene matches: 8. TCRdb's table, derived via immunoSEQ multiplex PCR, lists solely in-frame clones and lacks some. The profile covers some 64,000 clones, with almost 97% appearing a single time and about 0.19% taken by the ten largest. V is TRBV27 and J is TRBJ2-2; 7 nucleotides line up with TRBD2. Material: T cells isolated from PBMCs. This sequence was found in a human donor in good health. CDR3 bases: TGTGCCAGTCGAACAGCGGGATCCACCGGGGAGCTGTTTTTT. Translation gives CASRTAGSTGELFF.